In its sample, the clone carrying this TCR beta chain was seen once. Its specificity is not known. This CDR3 has 13 amino acids. Trimming at V came to 8 bases and at J to 5 bases, leaving 10 bases not matched to a gene. The germline gives CDR1 SQVTM, CDR2 ANQGSEA. The sample belongs to a study of tumor-infiltrating lymphocytes in localized non-small cell lung cancer. The wider study: Each patient gave resected tumor and non-adjacent uninvolved lung tissue. Study findings and constraints: Immunotypes IM1 and IM2 had similar TCR-derived T-cell fractions. TCR sequencing covered a subset of patients with enough tissue.

Libraries were prepared by immunoSEQ multiplex PCR; TCRdb keeps only in-frame clonotypes and omits some of them. The data contain approximately 14,000 clones, 68% of them singletons. V gene TRBV29-1 combines with J gene TRBJ2-7; 9 positions agree with TRBD2. Sequencing was carried out using uninvolved lung tissue not adjacent to the tumor. The receptor comes from a human donor with non-small cell lung cancer. The chain's CDR3 is CSTDSGSRDEQYF. The CDR3 DNA is TGCAGCACGGATAGCGGGAGTCGAGACGAGCAGTACTTC.